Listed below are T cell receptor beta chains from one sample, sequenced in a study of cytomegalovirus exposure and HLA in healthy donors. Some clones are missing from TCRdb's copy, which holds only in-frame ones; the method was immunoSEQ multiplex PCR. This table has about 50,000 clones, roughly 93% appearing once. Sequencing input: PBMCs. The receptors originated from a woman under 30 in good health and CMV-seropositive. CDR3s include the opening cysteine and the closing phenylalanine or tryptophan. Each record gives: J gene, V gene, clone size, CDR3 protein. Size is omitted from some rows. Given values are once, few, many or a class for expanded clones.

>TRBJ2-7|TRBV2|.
CASSDRREQYF
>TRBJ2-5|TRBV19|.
CASSSESNHYF
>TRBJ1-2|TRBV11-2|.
CASRSAGRPYGYTF
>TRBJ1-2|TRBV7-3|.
CASSTRSRDRGTSNYGYTF
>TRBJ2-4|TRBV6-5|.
CASSSAGGNIQYF
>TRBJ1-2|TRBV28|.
CASSETRNYGYTF
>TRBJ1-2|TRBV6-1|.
CASSEDRQGWANYGYTF
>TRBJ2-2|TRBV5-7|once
CASCRDYKGGELFF
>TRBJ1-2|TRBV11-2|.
CASSKGGYGYTF
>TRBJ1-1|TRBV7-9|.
CASSLFRGVGTEAFF
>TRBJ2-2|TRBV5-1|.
CASGTNTGELFF
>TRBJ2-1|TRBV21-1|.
CASRNTGLKPSYNEQFF
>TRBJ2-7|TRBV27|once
CASSGRMGSYEQYF
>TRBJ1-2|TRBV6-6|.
CASRFHRVAYGYTF
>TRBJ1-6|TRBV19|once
CASSILAGGDSPLHF
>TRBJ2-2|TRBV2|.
CATQGQAPTGELFF
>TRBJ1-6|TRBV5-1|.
CASSLAGNSPLHF
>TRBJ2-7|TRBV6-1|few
CASSEGDSSYEQYF
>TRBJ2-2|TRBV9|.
CASSPPEDTNTGELFF
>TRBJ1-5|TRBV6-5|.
CASRGTGAINQPQHF
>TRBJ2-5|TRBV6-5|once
CASSIGGEETQYF
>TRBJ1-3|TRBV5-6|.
CASSLVAGAGNTIYF
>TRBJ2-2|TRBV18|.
CASSPRTGESGELFF
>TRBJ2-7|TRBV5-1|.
CASSLAVTRYEQYF
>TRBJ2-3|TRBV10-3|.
CAISPAGFTDTQYF
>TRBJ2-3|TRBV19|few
CASSITRLTDTQYF
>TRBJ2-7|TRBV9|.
CASSVGPFDYEQYF
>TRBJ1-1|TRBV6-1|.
CASSEKGDSPTEAFF
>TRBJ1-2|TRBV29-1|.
CSVEDQDSDGYTF
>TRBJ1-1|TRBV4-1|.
CASSQQQGMNTEAFF
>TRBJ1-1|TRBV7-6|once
CASSLALEGGDPEAFF
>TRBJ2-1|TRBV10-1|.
CANRQGTRQFF
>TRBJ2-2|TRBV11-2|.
CASSLDRATGELFF